The clone carrying this TCR beta chain was seen just once. This entry is derived from a study of cytomegalovirus exposure and HLA in healthy donors. Profiling relied on immunoSEQ multiplex PCR, and the TCRdb table lists in-frame clones only, not all of them. Of roughly 220,000 clones in the sample, 90% to 95% were seen once. CDR1 is KGHSH and CDR2 is LQKENI in the germline V gene. V was trimmed by 3 bases and J by 5 bases, leaving 10 bases between them. The CDR3 loop spans 13 amino acids. Sample: PBMCs. The receptor's source is a woman younger than 30 in good health and CMV-seronegative. V is TRBV18 and J is TRBJ1-1; no definite D call. For the CDR3, the DNA is TGTGCCAGCTCACCCGGGTCGGGGACTGAAGCTTTCTTT. Protein product: CASSPGSGTEAFF. Full variable domain (outside the CDR3, taken from reference TRBV18 and TRBJ1-1): NAGVMQNPRHLVRRRGQEARLRCSPMKGHSHVYWYRQLPEEGLKFMVYLQKENIIDESGMPKERFSAEFPKEGPSILRIQQVVRGDSAAYFCASSPGSGTEAFFGQGTRLTVV.